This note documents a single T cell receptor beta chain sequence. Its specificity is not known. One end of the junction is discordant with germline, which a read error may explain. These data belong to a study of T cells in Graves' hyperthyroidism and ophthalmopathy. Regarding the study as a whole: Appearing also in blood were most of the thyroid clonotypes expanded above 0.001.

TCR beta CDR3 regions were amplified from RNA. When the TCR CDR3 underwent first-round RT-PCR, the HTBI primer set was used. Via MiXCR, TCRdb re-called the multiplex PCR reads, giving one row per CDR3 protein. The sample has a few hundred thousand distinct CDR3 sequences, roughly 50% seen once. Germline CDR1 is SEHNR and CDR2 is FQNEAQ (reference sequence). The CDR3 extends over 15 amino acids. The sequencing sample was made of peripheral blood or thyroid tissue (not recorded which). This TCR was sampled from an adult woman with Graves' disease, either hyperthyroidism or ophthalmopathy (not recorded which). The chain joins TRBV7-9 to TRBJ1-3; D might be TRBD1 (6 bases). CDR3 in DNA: TGTGCCAGCAGCCCGGACAGTCGCTCTGGAAACACCGTATATTTT. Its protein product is CASSPDSRSGNTVYF.